This T cell receptor beta chain was profiled in a study of blood T cell repertoires in COVID-19. Study background: Acute-phase and convalescent COVID-19 samples originated in the United States, Italy and Spain. T cells, B-cell-depleted T cells, or PBMCs supplied cDNA or gDNA.

This CDR3 is built from 15 residues. Losses at the gene ends were 5 bases for V and 3 bases for J; bases not matched to a gene: 9. From germline, CDR1 is LNHDA and CDR2 SQIVND (reference sequence). The protocol was immunoSEQ multiplex PCR, while the TCRdb copy is restricted to in-frame clones and leaves out a portion. This table holds 300,000 to 350,000 clones, roughly 87% found once. The receptor was isolated from a man younger than 35 with active or convalescent COVID-19. The chain uses TRBV19 and TRBJ1-2; 7 bases align to TRBD1. Sequenced: peripheral blood. In DNA form, the CDR3 reads TGTGCCAGTAGTCTCCAGGGGGAGTGGCACTATGGCTACACCTTC. It specifies CASSLQGEWHYGYTF.